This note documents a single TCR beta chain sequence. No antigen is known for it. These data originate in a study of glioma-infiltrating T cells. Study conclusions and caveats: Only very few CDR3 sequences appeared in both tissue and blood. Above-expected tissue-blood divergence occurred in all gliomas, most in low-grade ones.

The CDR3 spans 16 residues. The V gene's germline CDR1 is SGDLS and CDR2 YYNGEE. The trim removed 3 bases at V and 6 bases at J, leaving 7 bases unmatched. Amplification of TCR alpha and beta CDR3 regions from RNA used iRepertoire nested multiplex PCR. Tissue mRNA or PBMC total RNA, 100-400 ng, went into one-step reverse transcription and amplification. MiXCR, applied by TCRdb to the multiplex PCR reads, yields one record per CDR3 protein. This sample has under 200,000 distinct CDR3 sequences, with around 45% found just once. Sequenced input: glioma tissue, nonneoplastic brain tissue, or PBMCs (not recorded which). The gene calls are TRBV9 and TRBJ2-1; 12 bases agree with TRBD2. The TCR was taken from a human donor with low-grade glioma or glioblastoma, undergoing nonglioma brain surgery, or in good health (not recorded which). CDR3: CASSEGELAGGNEQFF. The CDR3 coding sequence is TGTGCCAGCAGCGAGGGGGAACTAGCGGGAGGCAATGAGCAGTTCTTC.